This TCR beta chain appears in the sequencing data of a study of T cell clonality in common variable immunodeficiency. Study findings and constraints: Shared TCRbeta clones were fewer between CVID subjects than controls.

This clone was counted at least ten times. Antigen: not known. Read sequence stops 3 residues before the CDR3 end, and the germline J gene provides the missing end. Germline CDR1 is SNHLY and CDR2 is FYNNEI. The CDR3 extends over 16 amino acids. V was trimmed by 8 bases and J by 7 bases, leaving 24 bases between them. Sequenced by immunoSEQ multiplex PCR; TCRdb stores in-frame clones only, minus some. The sample shows about 35,000 clones, none of them appearing just once. This sequence originates from a person between 18 and 70 years old in good health. Material: peripheral blood mononuclear cells. The genes are TRBV2 and TRBJ2-1, with D possibly matching TRBD2 (6 bases). Incomplete CDR3 DNA: TGTGCCAGCTATCAAGCGGGTGCCCAAGGTCGGAATGAG. Protein product: CASYQAGAQGRNE. The full CDR3 reads CASYQAGAQGRNEQFF.